A selection of T cell receptor beta chains follows, all from one sample in a study of radiotherapy plus CTLA-4 blockade in lung cancer. Produced via immunoSEQ multiplex PCR; TCRdb's table is partial and in-frame only. This sample has about 110,000 clones, with approximately 87% found just once. The sequences come from peripheral blood, collected from a patient treated with radiotherapy plus ipilimumab. The receptors shown here come from a human donor with non-small cell lung cancer that progressed on radiotherapy plus ipilimumab. Some clones in this sample may be carry-over from other donors' samples. Both conserved end residues are part of each CDR3.

V gene	J gene	CDR3 protein
TRBV4-1	TRBJ2-5	CASSQVLAGIQETQYF
TRBV2	TRBJ1-3	CASSVTRGSGNTIYF
TRBV7-9	TRBJ2-3	CASSFGGNIDTQYF
TRBV15	TRBJ1-1	CATSQDRNTEAFF
TRBV7-8	TRBJ2-5	CASSSIGLAGVYQETQYF
TRBV2	TRBJ1-5	CASSEGQRSNQPQHF
TRBV6-6	TRBJ1-5	CASSRPDPPEKPQHF
TRBV9	TRBJ2-3	CASSVDRGGTDTQYF
TRBV15	TRBJ2-1	CATSRDPSESSYNEQFF
TRBV19	TRBJ2-3	CATRLAGDVYPDTQYF
TRBV6-5	TRBJ1-2	CASSYNGPGGYYGYTF
TRBV18	TRBJ2-7	CASSPPRTTYEQYF
TRBV5-1	TRBJ2-3	CASSPPGGPTDTQYF
TRBV6-5	TRBJ2-7	CASRPRDSSYEQYF
TRBV30	TRBJ1-6	CAWSPGTGGSYNSPLHF
TRBV7-3	TRBJ1-1	CASSLAGGSSNTEAFF
TRBV10-3	TRBJ2-5	CAISGGSQETQYF
TRBV18	TRBJ2-5	CASSLLTGGQETQYF
TRBV29-1	TRBJ1-5	CSVRQGGNQPQHF
TRBV28	TRBJ2-1	CASLVAGQGLYNEQFF
TRBV28	TRBJ2-7	CASTLRGKSSYEQYF
TRBV7-9	TRBJ1-2	CASSSQAGGYTF
TRBV7-3	TRBJ1-2	CASSGDRRTGYTF
TRBV19	TRBJ1-2	CASMGTGTVYGYTF
TRBV6-1	TRBJ1-1	CASRSQRTGGNEAFF
TRBV7-3	TRBJ1-2	CASSPGTEYGYTF
TRBV5-1	TRBJ1-1	CASSLQGDNTEAFF
TRBV9	TRBJ2-2	CASSVFGVKTGELFF
TRBV29-1	TRBJ1-4	CSVWSDNEKLFF
TRBV2	TRBJ2-2	CASGGQGAGELFF
TRBV6-1	TRBJ2-1	CASRATGSKYNEQFF
TRBV2	TRBJ1-1	CASRGGDEAFF
TRBV29-1	TRBJ1-1	CSVETGMNTEAFF
TRBV5-1	TRBJ1-2	CASSEAGTDVYGYTF
TRBV18	TRBJ2-1	CASSPTSGAARGNEQFF
TRBV7-6	TRBJ2-3	CASSLWEGRVTDTQYF
TRBV9	TRBJ2-6	CASSVNRDRLISGANVLTF
TRBV25-1	TRBJ1-6	CASSELGAGGPNSPLHF
TRBV30	TRBJ1-5	CAWSTSAVVYSQPQHF
TRBV6-1	TRBJ2-5	CASSEVGTSQETQYF
TRBV9	TRBJ2-7	CASTPGQANYEQYF
TRBV7-3	TRBJ2-2	CASSLYQSGAGELFF
TRBV7-7	TRBJ2-3	CASSSSGLVGTDTQYF
TRBV5-4	TRBJ2-3	CASSLGGGDRGTDTQYF
TRBV5-6	TRBJ1-2	CASSSRTGIYGYTF
TRBV7-2	TRBJ1-2	CASSLSVRDSNYGYTF
TRBV18	NA	CASSPRTRISYEQYF
TRBV27	TRBJ2-7	CASSPKPFRDTYEQYF